A selection of T cell receptor beta chains follows, all from one sample in a study of T-cell reconstitution after alpha-beta-depleted transplantation in children. TCRdb processed the PCR reads anew with MiXCR; each CDR3 protein has one entry. The sample holds around 180,000 distinct CDR3 sequences, over 8.5% seen once. Sequenced here: PBMCs, sampled before TCRalphabeta/CD19-depleted stem cell transplant. Receptor source: a boy aged 2 to 10 with acute myeloid leukemia, due to receive a stem cell transplant. CDR3s include the opening cysteine and the closing phenylalanine or tryptophan. D genes are given only for firm matches. Rows give clone size only sometimes, using once, few, many, or a class for an expanded clone.

D gene: TRBD1; J gene: TRBJ1-2; V gene: TRBV29-1; clone size: many; CDR3 protein: CSDRDSLYGYTF; CDR3 DNA: TGCAGCGACCGGGACAGCCTCTATGGCTACACCTTC
D gene: -; J gene: TRBJ2-1; V gene: TRBV6-2/TRBV6-3; clone size: many; CDR3 protein: CASSYATQGEQFF; CDR3 DNA: TGTGCCAGCAGTTACGCCACTCAAGGAGAGCAGTTCTTC
D gene: TRBD1; J gene: TRBJ1-2; V gene: TRBV6-1; clone size: many; CDR3 protein: CASRSWDRGSGYTF; CDR3 DNA: TGTGCCAGCAGATCCTGGGACAGGGGCTCTGGCTACACCTTC
D gene: -; J gene: TRBJ2-5; V gene: TRBV29-1; clone size: many; CDR3 protein: CSVSKGGPETQYF; CDR3 DNA: TGCAGCGTTAGCAAAGGGGGACCAGAGACCCAGTACTTC
D gene: -; J gene: TRBJ2-2; V gene: TRBV12-3/TRBV12-4; clone size: many; CDR3 protein: CASLSSTGTGELFF; CDR3 DNA: TGTGCCAGCCTATCATCGACGGGCACCGGGGAGCTGTTTTTT
D gene: -; J gene: TRBJ1-1; V gene: TRBV4-1; clone size: many; CDR3 protein: CASSPPFGNTEAFF; CDR3 DNA: TGCGCCAGCAGCCCCCCGTTTGGGAACACTGAAGCTTTCTTT
D gene: -; J gene: TRBJ2-2; V gene: TRBV15; clone size: many; CDR3 protein: CATSRGGAGGELFF; CDR3 DNA: TGTGCCACCAGCAGAGGGGGGGCTGGCGGGGAGCTGTTTTTT
D gene: TRBD2; J gene: TRBJ2-5; V gene: TRBV20-1; clone size: many; CDR3 protein: CSARLAGDWQETQYF; CDR3 DNA: TGCAGTGCTAGACTAGCGGGAGATTGGCAAGAGACCCAGTACTTC
D gene: TRBD1; J gene: TRBJ2-5; V gene: TRBV7-8; clone size: many; CDR3 protein: CASSSNRGQETQYF; CDR3 DNA: TGTGCCAGCAGCTCTAACAGGGGCCAAGAGACCCAGTACTTC
D gene: TRBD2; J gene: TRBJ2-1; V gene: TRBV12-3/TRBV12-4; clone size: many; CDR3 protein: CASSPGQGGVNEQFF; CDR3 DNA: TGTGCCAGCAGTCCCGGGCAGGGAGGGGTCAATGAGCAGTTCTTC
D gene: -; J gene: TRBJ2-1; V gene: TRBV12-3/TRBV12-4; clone size: many; CDR3 protein: CASTLSAMNNEQFF; CDR3 DNA: TGTGCCAGCACCCTGAGTGCTATGAACAATGAGCAGTTCTTC
D gene: -; J gene: TRBJ2-3; V gene: TRBV5-1; clone size: many; CDR3 protein: CASSLTAARTDTQYF; CDR3 DNA: TGCGCCAGCAGCTTGACAGCGGCCCGCACAGATACGCAGTATTTT
D gene: -; J gene: TRBJ1-2; V gene: TRBV12-3/TRBV12-4; clone size: many; CDR3 protein: CASSPQGLRGYYGYTF; CDR3 DNA: TGTGCCAGCAGTCCTCAGGGCTTGAGAGGTTACTATGGCTACACCTTC
D gene: TRBD2; J gene: TRBJ2-4; V gene: TRBV28; clone size: many; CDR3 protein: CASSLGGLAALAKNIQYF; CDR3 DNA: TGTGCCAGCAGTTTGGGGGGACTAGCGGCATTAGCCAAAAACATTCAGTACTTC
D gene: -; J gene: TRBJ2-1; V gene: TRBV4-1; clone size: many; CDR3 protein: CASSPIPTDNEQFF; CDR3 DNA: TGCGCCAGCAGCCCAATACCGACGGACAATGAGCAGTTCTTC
D gene: TRBD2; J gene: TRBJ2-3; V gene: TRBV7-6; clone size: many; CDR3 protein: CASSLGRLAVSTDTQYF; CDR3 DNA: TGTGCCAGCAGCTTAGGGAGACTAGCGGTTAGCACAGATACGCAGTATTTT
D gene: -; J gene: TRBJ1-2; V gene: TRBV2; clone size: large; CDR3 protein: CASTPLAGELYGYTF; CDR3 DNA: TGTGCCAGCACCCCCCTGGCAGGGGAGCTCTATGGCTACACCTTC
D gene: TRBD1; J gene: TRBJ1-2; V gene: TRBV20-1; clone size: many; CDR3 protein: CSAVPGQRGYTF; CDR3 DNA: TGCAGTGCTGTACCGGGACAGAGGGGCTACACCTTC
D gene: -; J gene: TRBJ1-6; V gene: TRBV5-1; clone size: many; CDR3 protein: CASSEGSHNSPLHF; CDR3 DNA: TGCGCCAGCAGTGAAGGCAGCCACAATTCACCCCTCCACTTT
D gene: TRBD1; J gene: TRBJ1-3; V gene: TRBV20-1; clone size: many; CDR3 protein: CSATRPTGTGNTIYF; CDR3 DNA: TGCAGTGCTACAAGACCGACAGGGACTGGAAACACCATATATTTT
D gene: TRBD2; J gene: TRBJ2-2; V gene: TRBV20-1; clone size: many; CDR3 protein: CSARRTSGNTGELFF; CDR3 DNA: TGCAGTGCTAGGAGGACTAGCGGGAACACCGGGGAGCTGTTTTTT
D gene: -; J gene: TRBJ2-7; V gene: TRBV12-3/TRBV12-4; clone size: many; CDR3 protein: CASTPGHSSYEQYF; CDR3 DNA: TGTGCCAGCACTCCGGGACACAGCTCCTACGAGCAGTACTTC
D gene: -; J gene: TRBJ1-4; V gene: TRBV28; clone size: many; CDR3 protein: CASSSPRGAYTTNEKLFF; CDR3 DNA: TGTGCCAGCAGTAGCCCTCGGGGGGCCTATACAACTAATGAAAAACTGTTTTTT
D gene: -; J gene: TRBJ2-3; V gene: TRBV20-1; clone size: many; CDR3 protein: CSARGPSRTDTQYF; CDR3 DNA: TGCAGTGCTAGAGGGCCGAGCCGCACAGATACGCAGTATTTT
D gene: -; J gene: TRBJ1-1; V gene: TRBV12-3/TRBV12-4; clone size: many; CDR3 protein: CASRLTENTEAFF; CDR3 DNA: TGTGCCAGCAGGCTTACAGAGAACACTGAAGCTTTCTTT
D gene: -; J gene: TRBJ2-7; V gene: TRBV28; clone size: many; CDR3 protein: CASSLTGTSLEQYF; CDR3 DNA: TGTGCCAGCAGTTTAACAGGGACATCACTCGAGCAGTACTTC
D gene: TRBD2; J gene: TRBJ2-5; V gene: TRBV28; clone size: many; CDR3 protein: CASSLSGLAGNMETQYF; CDR3 DNA: TGTGCCAGCAGTTTATCAGGACTAGCGGGAAATATGGAGACCCAGTACTTC
D gene: TRBD1; J gene: TRBJ1-3; V gene: TRBV28; clone size: many; CDR3 protein: CASARDREDGNTIYF; CDR3 DNA: TGTGCCAGCGCCCGAGACAGGGAGGATGGAAACACCATATATTTT
D gene: -; J gene: TRBJ1-6; V gene: TRBV5-1; clone size: many; CDR3 protein: CASSLGGPNSPLHF; CDR3 DNA: TGCGCCAGCAGCTTGGGGGGACCCAATTCACCCCTCCACTTT
D gene: -; J gene: TRBJ1-3; V gene: TRBV5-1; clone size: many; CDR3 protein: CASSLAGGSGNTIYF; CDR3 DNA: TGCGCCAGCAGCTTGGCCGGGGGCTCTGGAAACACCATATATTTT
D gene: -; J gene: TRBJ2-2; V gene: TRBV5-1; clone size: many; CDR3 protein: CASSPARANTGELFF; CDR3 DNA: TGCGCCAGCAGCCCCGCCAGGGCGAACACCGGGGAGCTGTTTTTT
D gene: TRBD2; J gene: TRBJ2-7; V gene: TRBV7-8; clone size: many; CDR3 protein: CASSWTSGRSSYEQYF; CDR3 DNA: TGTGCCAGCAGCTGGACTAGCGGGAGGAGCTCCTACGAGCAGTACTTC
D gene: -; J gene: TRBJ2-3; V gene: TRBV10-3; clone size: many; CDR3 protein: CAISGTGQRTDTQYF; CDR3 DNA: TGTGCCATCAGTGGGACGGGGCAGCGCACAGATACGCAGTATTTT
D gene: TRBD2; J gene: TRBJ2-1; V gene: TRBV5-1; clone size: many; CDR3 protein: CASSPREGGANEQFF; CDR3 DNA: TGCGCCAGCAGCCCCCGGGAGGGGGGGGCAAATGAGCAGTTCTTC
D gene: -; J gene: TRBJ1-4; V gene: TRBV20-1; clone size: many; CDR3 protein: CSASPHPDGFFF; CDR3 DNA: TGCAGTGCTAGCCCCCATCCAGACGGGTTTTTTTTT
D gene: TRBD1; J gene: TRBJ2-3; V gene: TRBV29-1; clone size: -; CDR3 protein: CSVEDLRTGDTDTQYF; CDR3 DNA: TGCAGCGTTGAAGATCTTCGGACAGGAGACACAGATACGCAGTATTTT
D gene: -; J gene: TRBJ2-2; V gene: TRBV7-2; clone size: many; CDR3 protein: CASSFGGGWNTGELFF; CDR3 DNA: TGTGCCAGCAGCTTTGGCGGGGGCTGGAACACCGGGGAGCTGTTTTTT
D gene: -; J gene: TRBJ1-3; V gene: TRBV12-3/TRBV12-4; clone size: many; CDR3 protein: CASSPYTVTIYF; CDR3 DNA: TGTGCCAGCAGTCCCTACACGGTCACCATATATTTT
D gene: TRBD1; J gene: TRBJ1-1; V gene: TRBV18; clone size: many; CDR3 protein: CASSPPGQGRTEAFF; CDR3 DNA: TGTGCCAGCTCACCACCGGGACAGGGAAGGACTGAAGCTTTCTTT
D gene: -; J gene: TRBJ1-1; V gene: TRBV5-1; clone size: many; CDR3 protein: CASSLDGGGSTEAFF; CDR3 DNA: TGCGCCAGCAGCTTGGACGGAGGGGGGTCGACTGAAGCTTTCTTT